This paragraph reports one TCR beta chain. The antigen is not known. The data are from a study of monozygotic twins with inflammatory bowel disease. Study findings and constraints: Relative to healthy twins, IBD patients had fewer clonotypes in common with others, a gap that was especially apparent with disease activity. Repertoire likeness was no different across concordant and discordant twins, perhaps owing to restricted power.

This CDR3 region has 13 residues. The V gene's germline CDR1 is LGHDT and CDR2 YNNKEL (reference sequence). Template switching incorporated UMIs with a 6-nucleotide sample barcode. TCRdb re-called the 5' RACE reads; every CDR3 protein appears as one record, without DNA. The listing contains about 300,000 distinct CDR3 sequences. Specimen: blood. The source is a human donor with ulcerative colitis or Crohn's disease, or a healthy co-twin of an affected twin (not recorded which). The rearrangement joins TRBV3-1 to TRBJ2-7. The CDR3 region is CASSRSLGSEQYF.